These 11 T cell receptor beta chains were sequenced from one sample in a study of T cell clones after liver transplantation. Some clones are missing from TCRdb's copy, which holds only in-frame ones; the method was immunoSEQ multiplex PCR. The sample records several thousand clones, roughly 85% being singletons. The starting material was CD8+ T cells from blood, obtained before liver transplant. Source of these receptors: a human donor who received a liver transplant.

V and J are TRBV6-4 and TRBJ1-1; the D gene is possibly TRBD1 (5 bases). This CDR3 has 13 residues. Trimming shortened V by 1 base and J by 4 bases, and 7 bases separated the two germline ends. Germline V gene sequence: CDR1 MRHNA, CDR2 SNTAGT. The CDR3 DNA follows: TGTGCCAGCAGTGACTTGGGGGGCACTGAAGCTTTCTTT. It specifies CASSDLGGTEAFF.

The rearrangement uses TRBV27 and TRBJ2-1; TRBD2 matches at 8 bases. J was trimmed by 6 bases and V by 3 bases; bases with no gene match: 10. This CDR3 comprises 16 residues. CDR1 and CDR2 (germline): MNHEY, SMNVEV (reference sequence). CDR3 loop: CASSLPAGRATNEQFF. The CDR3 DNA reads as TGTGCCAGCAGTTTGCCGGCCGGGAGGGCCACCAATGAGCAGTTCTTC.

This clone appeared a few times. This chain uses TRBV28 with TRBJ1-4; a weak D match, TRBD2 (6 bases). The end of the DNA is better explained by TRBJ2-2, so the J call may be wrong. The CDR3 runs 13 residues. Germline CDR1 MDHEN, CDR2 SYDVKM. CDR3 in DNA: TGTGCCAGCAGTGACCCCCCGGGGGAGGAGCTGTTTTTT. Protein product: CASSDPPGEELFF.

This clone was seen a few times. The CDR3 bases are TGTGCCAGCAGTCTCCCGAGCGTCACCTCCTATGGCTACACCTTC. Its protein is CASSLPSVTSYGYTF. This rearrangement joins TRBV2 to TRBJ1-2, with D uncertain. CDR3 length equals 15 residues. Germline values: CDR1 SNHLY, CDR2 FYNNEI. V lost 5 bases and J lost 4, with 17 bases in between.

V gene TRBV27 combines with J gene TRBJ2-1, with no clear D. The ends were cut back, 3 bases at V and 7 bases at J, with 16 bases in the middle. The CDR3 has 15 residues. From germline, CDR1 is MNHEY and CDR2 SMNVEV (reference sequence). CDR3 sequence: CASSFSEILRNEQFF. Written as DNA, the CDR3 is TGTGCCAGCAGTTTCTCTGAAATCCTAAGGAATGAGCAGTTCTTC.

The table lists this clone with a few counts. The chain is built from TRBV7-3 and TRBJ2-7; 12 bases map to TRBD1. Germline CDR1 SGHTA, CDR2 FQGTGA. The CDR3 is 15 residues long. V trimming: 5 bases; J trimming: 6 bases; junction bases outside the gene matches: 8. The CDR3 DNA follows: TGTGCCAGCAGCCAAACCGGGACAGGGGGCTTCGAGCAGTACTTC. It specifies CASSQTGTGGFEQYF.

This clone was recorded only once. CDR3 in DNA: TGTGCCAGCAGTCCTGGGACAGGGGTCCCCGGCGACTACAATGAGCAGTTCTTC. This translates into CASSPGTGVPGDYNEQFF. The J gene is TRBJ2-1, the V gene TRBV28; 10 nucleotides match TRBD1. The CDR3 totals 18 residues. V lost 5 bases to trimming and J lost 3 bases; unmatched junction nucleotides: 13. Germline values: CDR1 MDHEN, CDR2 SYDVKM.

The rearrangement links TRBV4-1 to TRBJ2-3, with 8 bases fitting TRBD1. In germline, CDR1 is MGHRA, CDR2 YSYEKL. Trimming removed 1 base from V and 8 bases from J; junction bases left unmatched: 2. The CDR3 has 13 residues. CDR3 sequence reads: CASSQVQGGTQYF. DNA of the CDR3: TGCGCCAGCAGCCAAGTACAGGGGGGTACGCAGTATTTT.

V gene TRBV11-2 combines with J gene TRBJ2-7; D is possibly TRBD1 or TRBD2 (6 bases each). Germline V gene lookup returns CDR1 SGHAT and CDR2 FQNNGV. The germline V and J ends were trimmed by 3 bases and 5 bases, with 20 bases remaining between them. CDR3 length: 16 amino acids. The DNA for the CDR3 is TGTGCCAGCAGCTTCGGGGGCCAGGGTAGCATAGACGAGCAGTACTTC. It encodes CASSFGGQGSIDEQYF.

The genes are TRBV14 and TRBJ2-1; no clear D gene. The CDR3 contains 11 residues. V was shortened by 2 bases and J by 8 bases, with 4 bases between the two germline ends. Germline lookup yields CDR1 SGHDN and CDR2 FVKESK. CDR3 coding DNA: TGTGCCAGCAGCCAATTATATGAGCAGTTCTTC. Protein product: CASSQLYEQFF.

This rearrangement joins TRBV29-1 to TRBJ1-3; a weak D match, TRBD1 (5 bases). The CDR3 covers 13 residues. Germline V CDR1 and CDR2: SQVTM, ANQGSEA. Trimming shortened V by 6 bases and J by 0 bases, and 9 bases separated the two germline ends. The CDR3 loop is CSVVRDSGNTIYF. CDR3 coding DNA: TGCAGCGTCGTCAGGGACTCTGGAAACACCATATATTTT.